Listed below are T cell receptor beta chains from one sample, sequenced in a study of CD8+ T cells in alopecia areata. Repertoires were generated with immunoSEQ multiplex PCR, while TCRdb's copy carries only in-frame clones and drops some. Of around 190,000 clones listed, 60% to 70% were seen once; the top ten hold about 0.69%. The specimen comprised CD4+ T cells sorted from blood, sampled at week 4, from a patient treated with tofacitinib. The receptors derive from a human donor with alopecia areata. CDR3s include the opening cysteine and the closing phenylalanine or tryptophan. Each record gives: V gene, J gene, D gene, clone size, CDR3 DNA, CDR3 protein. A D gene is named only where the DNA matches it firmly. Not every row has a clone size; where given, it reads once, few, many or a size class.

TRBV6-5	TRBJ2-7	TRBD1	once	TGTGCCAGCAGTTTTCTCGGACAGGCACCCTACGAGCAGTACTTC	CASSFLGQAPYEQYF
TRBV7-2	TRBJ2-1	NA	NA	TGTGCCAGCAGCCCCGGGATTTCAGGGAATGAGCAGTTCTTC	CASSPGISGNEQFF
TRBV7-9	TRBJ2-1	TRBD2	NA	TGTGCCAGTGAAGGTTGGACTAGCTACGTAAGGAGCTCCTACAATGAGCAGTTCTTC	CASEGWTSYVRSSYNEQFF
TRBV29-1	TRBJ2-7	NA	NA	TGCAGCGTTTGGGGGTCCTACGAGCAGTACTTC	CSVWGSYEQYF
TRBV7-2	TRBJ2-5	TRBD1	few	TGTGCCAGCAGCCCATCCGGGACAGGGGTCCAAGAGACCCAGTACTTC	CASSPSGTGVQETQYF
TRBV6-5	TRBJ2-3	TRBD2	NA	TGTGCCAGCAGTCCCGAGCGGGAGCGAGGAGATACGCAGTATTTT	CASSPERERGDTQYF
TRBV30	TRBJ1-1	TRBD1	NA	TGTGCCTGGAGCCCGACAGGGGCAATTTTCACTGAAGCTTTCTTT	CAWSPTGAIFTEAFF
TRBV10-3	TRBJ2-3	TRBD2	many	TGTGCCATCACTCCGACTAGCGGGAGTCATACGCAGTATTTT	CAITPTSGSHTQYF
TRBV6-1	TRBJ1-5	NA	few	TGTGCCAGCAGTGAACGGCTGGTAGCCCAGCCCCAGCATTTT	CASSERLVAQPQHF
TRBV5-4	TRBJ2-5	NA	once	TGTGCCAGCAGCTTGGCCGGGCTAGAAGAGACCCAGTACTTC	CASSLAGLEETQYF
TRBV7-9	TRBJ2-2	NA	NA	TGTGCCAGCAGCCCGGAGGCACCCGGGGAGCTGTTTTTT	CASSPEAPGELFF
TRBV19	TRBJ1-5	NA	NA	TGTGCCAGTAGGATAACAGGCGCCAATCAGCCCCAGCATTTT	CASRITGANQPQHF
TRBV29-1	TRBJ1-2	NA	NA	TGCAGCGTTGCGGGGGGGAGAGTAGCTAACTATGGCTACACCTTC	CSVAGGRVANYGYTF
TRBV29-1	TRBJ1-1	NA	few	TGCAGCGTTGTTGGGGGGCAGATCACTGAAGCTTTCTTT	CSVVGGQITEAFF
TRBV29-1	TRBJ2-5	NA	NA	TGCAGCGTTGGAGGGGCAGGGGCGAGGACCCAGTACTTC	CSVGGAGARTQYF
TRBV7-9	TRBJ1-4	NA	few	TGTGCCAGCAGCTACCCATTGACCGGACATACCAACTTTGAAAAACTGTTTTTT	CASSYPLTGHTNFEKLFF
TRBV29-1	TRBJ2-6	TRBD1	NA	TGCAGCGTTTTGACAGGGCCCCTCTCTGGGGCCAACGTCCTGACTTTC	CSVLTGPLSGANVLTF
TRBV5-1	TRBJ2-5	NA	NA	TGCGCCAGCAGCTTGGCTGGGCAGGGAGTTCAGACCCAGTACTTC	CASSLAGQGVQTQYF
TRBV5-6	TRBJ2-7	TRBD2	few	TGTGCCAGCAACCCGCGGATAGCGGGAGCCTACGAGCAGTACTTC	CASNPRIAGAYEQYF
TRBV6-5	TRBJ2-2	TRBD2	few	TGTGCCAGCAGTCAGTGGGGGGGAAACACCGGGGAGCTGTTTTTT	CASSQWGGNTGELFF
TRBV25-1	TRBJ1-4	NA	NA	TGTGCCAGCAGTGAATCGGAGCGGCTAAATGAAAAACTGTTTTTT	CASSESERLNEKLFF
TRBV10-3	TRBJ2-5	NA	NA	TGTGCCATCAGTGAGTCCGACAGGCAAGAGACCCAGTACTTC	CAISESDRQETQYF
TRBV7-9	TRBJ2-3	NA	few	TGTGCCAGCAGCTCCAGTTCGGGGGCAGATACGCAGTATTTT	CASSSSSGADTQYF
TRBV15	TRBJ2-5	TRBD1	once	TGTGCCACCAGCGATCAAAGGACAGGGGGCGAGGAGACCCAGTACTTC	CATSDQRTGGEETQYF
TRBV14	TRBJ2-4	NA	NA	TGTGCCAGCAGCCAAGGGCTAGGGGGACGCATTCAGTACTTC	CASSQGLGGRIQYF
TRBV4-1	TRBJ2-5	TRBD1	NA	TGCGCCAGCAGCTTCCGGGACAGGGAGACCCAGTACTTC	CASSFRDRETQYF
TRBV6-5	TRBJ1-1	NA	NA	TGTGCCAGCAGTTACAGGGGGGGTGAAGCTTTCTTT	CASSYRGGEAFF
TRBV30	TRBJ2-1	NA	few	TGTGCCTGGAGGGGTCCGGGGTACAATGAGCAGTTCTTC	CAWRGPGYNEQFF
TRBV4-3	TRBJ1-1	NA	once	TGCGCCAGCAGCCAAGTAGGGGAACAGAGGACTGAAGCTTTCTTT	CASSQVGEQRTEAFF
TRBV23-1	TRBJ2-1	TRBD1	NA	TGCGCCAGCAGTCTGGGACAGGGAACAAACAATGAGCAGTTCTTC	CASSLGQGTNNEQFF
TRBV1	TRBJ2-7	NA	NA	TGCACCAGCAGCCCGACGGACAGGTATCGACTAGCGGGAGGACACGAGCAGTACTTC	CTSSPTDRYRLAGGHEQYF
TRBV2	TRBJ2-7	TRBD2	NA	TGTGCCAGCAGTGCCAGCGGGAGGGGGTACGAGCAGTACTTC	CASSASGRGYEQYF
TRBV2	TRBJ1-1	NA	few	TGTGCCAGCAGTGGGAGGAGTAAGAACACTGAAGCTTTCTTT	CASSGRSKNTEAFF
TRBV28	TRBJ2-5	NA	few	TGTGCCAGCAGTTTACGCGTGGGGGCCGCCCTGACCCAGTACTTC	CASSLRVGAALTQYF
TRBV2	TRBJ2-1	NA	NA	TGTGCCAGTCAGCTAGGAGTTGAGCAGTTCTTC	CASQLGVEQFF
TRBV6-6	TRBJ2-5	NA	NA	TGTGCCAGCAGTTACTCTAGGGGGGAGACCCAGTACTTC	CASSYSRGETQYF
TRBV7-9	TRBJ2-3	NA	NA	TGTGCCAGCAGCCCGCTAGCGTACACAGATACGCAGTATTTT	CASSPLAYTDTQYF
TRBV29-1	TRBJ2-3	NA	few	TGCAGCGTTGACCGGGACGGCACAGATACGCAGTATTTT	CSVDRDGTDTQYF
TRBV4-3	TRBJ1-2	NA	NA	TGCGCCAGCAGCCCCCGCCAACACGTTAACTATGGCTACACCTTC	CASSPRQHVNYGYTF